The rows below give T cell receptor beta chains drawn from one sample of a study of blood T cell repertoires in COVID-19. Assay used: immunoSEQ multiplex PCR; TCRdb lists only in-frame clones, some missing. This table holds 95,000 to 150,000 clones, over 75% found once. The source material was peripheral blood. The receptors stem from a woman of 80 years or more with acute or convalescent COVID-19. Both conserved end residues are part of each CDR3. A D gene is named only where the DNA matches it firmly. A row's size may be missing; if present it is once, few, many or a size class.

>.|.|TRBV9|TRBJ2-3
TGTGCCAGCAGCCCTCGGTCGGCGGGGGCCTCCACAGATACGCAGTATTTT
CASSPRSAGASTDTQYF
>.|.|TRBV18|TRBJ2-7
TGTGCCAGCTCACCAGACAGAACCAGCTACGAGCAGTACTTC
CASSPDRTSYEQYF
>.|.|TRBV6-5|TRBJ2-6
TGTGCCAGCATCGGCTCTGGGGCCAACGTCCTGACTTTC
CASIGSGANVLTF
>.|.|TRBV6-1|TRBJ1-1
TGTGCCAGCAGTGAATACTTCCCTGAAGCTTTCTTT
CASSEYFPEAFF
>.|.|TRBV2|TRBJ1-6
TGTGCCAGCAGCGCGACAGGTACGGATTCACCCCTCCACTTT
CASSATGTDSPLHF
>.|.|TRBV5-1|TRBJ2-1
TGCGCCAGCAGCCCGGGCGGGTCGGACAATGAGCAGTTCTTC
CASSPGGSDNEQFF
>.|TRBD1|TRBV5-1|TRBJ2-1
TGCGCCAGCAGCTTGATGGACCCAGGGGGAAATGAGCAGTTCTTC
CASSLMDPGGNEQFF
>.|.|TRBV28|TRBJ2-1
TGTGCCAGCACTTGGGCGGGGCGGGATGAGCAGTTCTTC
CASTWAGRDEQFF
>.|.|TRBV5-1|TRBJ1-3
TGCGCCAGCAGCTTGGCCGGGTCACCCTCCGGAAACACCATATATTTT
CASSLAGSPSGNTIYF
>.|TRBD1|TRBV5-5|TRBJ1-4
TGTGCCAGCAGCAGGGACAGGGGTCTTGAAAAACTGTTTTTT
CASSRDRGLEKLFF
>.|.|TRBV3-1/TRBV3-2|TRBJ1-1
TGTGCCAGCAGCTTAGGCGACAGTAAATCTGGCACTGAAGCTTTCTTT
CASSLGDSKSGTEAFF
>once|.|TRBV5-1|TRBJ1-5
TGCGCCAGCAGCCCCCGGGGGGGGTATCAGCCCCAGCATTTT
CASSPRGGYQPQHF
>.|.|TRBV28|TRBJ1-4
TGTGCCAGCAGTTTGGGGGGGACTAATGAAAAACTGTTTTTT
CASSLGGTNEKLFF
>.|TRBD1|TRBV28|TRBJ1-4
TGTGCCAGCAGGTTACCGGGACAGGGGTATGCAACTAATGAAAAACTGTTTTTT
CASRLPGQGYATNEKLFF
>.|.|TRBV10-2|TRBJ1-5
TGCGCCAGCAGCCCATTTAGTGATTTCGGCAATCAGCCCCAGCATTTT
CASSPFSDFGNQPQHF
>.|TRBD2|TRBV11-1|TRBJ2-5
TGTGCCAGCAGCCCGCGGACTAGTCTCCAAGAGACCCAGTACTTC
CASSPRTSLQETQYF
>.|.|TRBV7-9|TRBJ1-1
TGTGCCAGCAGCCTTCAAGGGGGCACTGAAGCTTTCTTT
CASSLQGGTEAFF
>.|TRBD2|TRBV28|TRBJ2-1
TGTGCCAGCACTGGTAGCGGGTCTGTTCGCAGCTACAATGAGCAGTTCTTC
CASTGSGSVRSYNEQFF
>.|TRBD1|TRBV19|TRBJ1-1
TGTGCCAGTAGTCGCGGGACAGGGGCTTCTGAAGCTTTCTTT
CASSRGTGASEAFF
>.|.|TRBV7-2|TRBJ2-6
TGTGCCAGCAGTACAGGGCCCGCCGCAGGGGCCAACGTCCTGACTTTC
CASSTGPAAGANVLTF
>.|.|TRBV7-8|TRBJ1-2
TGTGCCAGCAGCTTAGGCCCGGTGAACTATGGCTACACCTTC
CASSLGPVNYGYTF
>.|TRBD1|TRBV18|TRBJ1-2
TGTGCCAGCTCACGCGGACAGGGGGCAACGAACTATGGCTACACCTTC
CASSRGQGATNYGYTF
>.|.|TRBV14|TRBJ1-3
TGTGCCAGCAAACCGACAGACTCAAACACCATATATTTT
CASKPTDSNTIYF
>once|.|TRBV11-2|TRBJ1-3
TGTGCCAGCAGCCTCCAGGTCCTCTCTGGAAACACCATATATTTT
CASSLQVLSGNTIYF
>.|TRBD1|TRBV6-5|TRBJ2-1
TGTGCCAGCAGTTACCCGGACAGGGGGCGAGGGGAGCAGTTCTTC
CASSYPDRGRGEQFF
>.|.|TRBV19|TRBJ1-6
TGTGCCAGTAGGGCATCCTATAATTCACCCCTCCACTTT
CASRASYNSPLHF
>once|TRBD2|TRBV29-1|TRBJ2-1
TGCAGCGTTGAATCTGAGCGGGGGGGGATTGAGCAGTTCTTC
CSVESERGGIEQFF
>.|TRBD1|TRBV27|TRBJ1-2
TGTGCCAGCAGTATAACAGGGGGCTATGGCTACACCTTC
CASSITGGYGYTF
>.|.|TRBV7-6|TRBJ2-1
TGTGCCAGCAGCGCCCGAACTACCTCCTACAATGAGCAGTTCTTC
CASSARTTSYNEQFF
>.|.|TRBV7-2|TRBJ1-2
TGTGCCAGCAGCCAAGGGAGTGGCTATGGCTACACCTTC
CASSQGSGYGYTF
>.|TRBD1|TRBV19|TRBJ1-3
TGTGCCAGCCTGGACAGGGTTTATGGAAACACCATATATTTT
CASLDRVYGNTIYF
>.|.|TRBV7-9|TRBJ1-1
TGTGCCAGCAGCTTAGAGTCGGCAGGGCACACTGAAGCTTTCTTT
CASSLESAGHTEAFF
>.|.|TRBV18|TRBJ1-1
TGTGCCAGCTCACCACCAGTCCTCCGCCGGACTGAAGCTTTCTTT
CASSPPVLRRTEAFF
>.|TRBD1|TRBV6-4|TRBJ2-1
TGTGCCAGCAGAGGGGGCGGTGAGCAGTTCTTC
CASRGGGEQFF
>once|TRBD1|TRBV19|TRBJ1-1
TGTGCCAGTAGTAGGGACAGGCGAGTCACTGAAGCTTTCTTT
CASSRDRRVTEAFF